The T cell receptor (beta chain) under discussion was sequenced for a study of OX40 agonist ivuxolimab in advanced cancers. Background on the whole study: Ivuxolimab was a fully human IgG2 agonistic monoclonal antibody targeting the costimulatory receptor OX40 (CD134). Intravenous ivuxolimab was administered to patients every 2 weeks at six dose levels: 0.01, 0.1, 0.3, 1.5, 3 and 10 mg/kg. Among the approximately 54 dose-escalation patients, approximately 20 had hepatocellular carcinoma, approximately 15 melanoma, 9 renal cell carcinoma and 9 head and neck cancer. In the dose-escalation cohort, around 80% of patients were male, and the mean age was roughly 60 years with a range of roughly 23 to 79. Patients were allowed to have had prior anti-PD-1, anti-PD-L1 or anti-CTLA-4 therapy, and around 41% of the dose-escalation patients had previously received checkpoint inhibitors. Partial responses were achieved by three dose-escalation patients, of whom one had hepatocellular carcinoma and two had cutaneous melanoma. Peripheral TCRbeta sequencing aimed to test whether ivuxolimab altered TCR sequence diversity and caused clonal T-cell expansion. The paper covers the monotherapy dose-escalation part of the phase I ivuxolimab trial, which included N of about 50 patients. The investigation overall reported the following: Which antigens the clonally expanded peripheral T cells were specific for was not determined. At doses of 0.1 to 3.0 mg/kg, clonal expansion of both CD4+ and CD8+ T cells in blood was seen between baseline and week 6. In partial responders in the 0.1-3.0 mg/kg groups, normalized peripheral clonal expansion was found to be among the lowest, especially among CD8+ T cells. After ivuxolimab, expanded clones were on average more numerous among CD8+ T cells than among CD4+ T cells. Low levels of normalized T-cell clonal expansion were also seen in some patients who did not respond.

The trial excluded patients who had a history of autoimmune disease or were on systemic immunosuppression. Peripheral blood for TCR sequencing was collected from all dose cohorts at baseline, on cycle 4 day 1, and on cycle 7 day 1. Samples were obtained from an open-label, multicenter, first-in-human phase I dose-escalation trial of ivuxolimab. The trial enrolled adults with locally advanced or metastatic head and neck squamous cell, hepatocellular, melanoma or renal cell carcinoma. Before TCR sequencing, CD4+ T cells and CD8+ T cells were sorted from peripheral blood as separate populations. For this clone: Its antigen has not been determined. It has no much larger one-base neighbor in the sample; base qualities were not kept.

To sequence the TCRbeta CDR3 region, genomic DNA was isolated from the sorted cells. The immunoSEQ Assay was used to sequence the TCRbeta CDR3 regions. Imported from immuneACCESS, the table was reduced by TCRdb to in-frame sequences with V and J called. These copies leave out some clones; in studies compared against another copy, an unresolved V gene accounts for under half, and the cause of the remainder is not known. In this sample the table shows 25,000 to 40,000 clones, 80% to 90% of which occur a single time. The ten top clones hold roughly 25% of the sample. As encoded in the germline V gene, CDR1 is MNHEY while CDR2 is SVGAGI. Including cysteine and phenylalanine, the CDR3 has 14 amino acids. Just the 42-base CDR3 DNA is kept, in frame starting at base 1. Trimming leaves V shorter by 7 bases and J shorter by 4 bases, with the junction holding 8 bases beyond the gene matches.

This sequence was found in an adult with an advanced solid tumor such as melanoma, head and neck, liver or kidney cancer. The rearranged segments are TRBV6-5 and TRBJ2-7, and TRBD2 aligns with 9 junction nucleotides. The sample here was CD4+ or CD8+ T cells sorted from blood, taken in a trial of the OX40 agonist ivuxolimab. The CDR3 has the sequence CASKKRREGYEQYF. In nucleotides, the sequence is TGTGCCAGCAAAAAAAGGCGGGAGGGTTACGAGCAGTACTTC.